These 2 T cell receptor delta chains were sequenced from one sample in a study of gammadelta T cells in human blood. TCRdb reapplied CATT to the RT-PCR reads. Among around 760 delta-chain clones, 52% were seen once, and the ten largest hold roughly 25%. Sequenced: Vgamma9Vdelta2 gamma-delta T cells from infant blood. The receptors shown here come from a human donor.

Points on this clone: One end of the junction varies from germline; a read error may be responsible. Other DNA sequences from this sample encode an identical CDR3 as well. The chain carries TRDV2 and TRDJ3; TRDD3 aligns across 12 bases. CDR1 is GEAIGNYY and CDR2 is EKD in the germline V gene. The CDR3 has 20 residues. This CDR3 is CACDMAGGYAGSWDTRQMFF. As DNA, the CDR3 is TGTGCCTGTGACATGGCTGGGGGATACGCAGGATCCTGGGACACTCGACAGATGTTTTTC.

As regards this clone: A read error likely explains why the TCRdb protein, taken from a much larger clone, differs from this DNA's translation at residue 16; the protein shown is translated from the DNA. V usage is TRDV2 and J usage is TRDJ1; 8 nucleotides agree with TRDD3. The CDR3 totals 17 residues. From germline, CDR1 is GEAIGNYY and CDR2 EKD. The CDR3, as DNA: TGTGCCTGTGACGTCCTAACTGGGGGCCCCACCGATAGAAAACTCACCTTT. Translation: CACDVLTGGPTDRKLTF.